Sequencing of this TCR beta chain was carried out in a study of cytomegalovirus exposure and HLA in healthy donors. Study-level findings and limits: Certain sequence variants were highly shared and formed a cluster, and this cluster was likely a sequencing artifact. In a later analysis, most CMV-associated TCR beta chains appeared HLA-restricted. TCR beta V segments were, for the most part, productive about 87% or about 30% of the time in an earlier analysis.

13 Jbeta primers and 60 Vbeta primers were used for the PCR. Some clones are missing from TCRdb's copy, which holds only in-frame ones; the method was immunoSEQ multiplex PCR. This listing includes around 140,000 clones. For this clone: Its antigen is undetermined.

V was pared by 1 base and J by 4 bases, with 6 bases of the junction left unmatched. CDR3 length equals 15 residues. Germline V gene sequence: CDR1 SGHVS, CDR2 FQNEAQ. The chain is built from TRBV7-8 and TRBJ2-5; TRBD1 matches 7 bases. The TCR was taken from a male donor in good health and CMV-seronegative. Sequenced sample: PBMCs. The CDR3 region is CASSLGRDRRETQYF. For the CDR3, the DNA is TGTGCCAGCAGCTTAGGAAGGGACAGAAGAGAGACCCAGTACTTC.